This T cell receptor (beta chain) appears in the sequencing data of a study of blood T cell repertoires in COVID-19. Overall study context: Some COVID-19 samples were acute and others convalescent; all came from the United States, Italy and Spain.

Between the trimmed V and J ends, which lost 8 bases and 4 bases, there was a span of 17 bases. Germline V gene data show CDR1 as MDHEN and CDR2 as SYDVKM. The CDR3 totals 14 residues. Original methodology: It was from reference gene primer amplification that nucleated cell counts were estimated. Only in-frame clones appear in the TCRdb table, and some are missing; sequencing was by immunoSEQ multiplex PCR. V and J calls and clone size follow that table, whereas D and trimming were derived from the DNA. The repertoire holds 200,000 to 250,000 clones, with around 86% as singletons. The chain couples TRBV28 to TRBJ1-2; tentatively, D is TRBD1 (5 bases). The TCR originated in a young man who had recovered from COVID-19. The sequenced sample consisted of peripheral blood. The CDR3 DNA reads TGTGCCAGCCTCAAAGACAGCCACCCCTATGGCTACACCTTC. Translating gives CASLKDSHPYGYTF.